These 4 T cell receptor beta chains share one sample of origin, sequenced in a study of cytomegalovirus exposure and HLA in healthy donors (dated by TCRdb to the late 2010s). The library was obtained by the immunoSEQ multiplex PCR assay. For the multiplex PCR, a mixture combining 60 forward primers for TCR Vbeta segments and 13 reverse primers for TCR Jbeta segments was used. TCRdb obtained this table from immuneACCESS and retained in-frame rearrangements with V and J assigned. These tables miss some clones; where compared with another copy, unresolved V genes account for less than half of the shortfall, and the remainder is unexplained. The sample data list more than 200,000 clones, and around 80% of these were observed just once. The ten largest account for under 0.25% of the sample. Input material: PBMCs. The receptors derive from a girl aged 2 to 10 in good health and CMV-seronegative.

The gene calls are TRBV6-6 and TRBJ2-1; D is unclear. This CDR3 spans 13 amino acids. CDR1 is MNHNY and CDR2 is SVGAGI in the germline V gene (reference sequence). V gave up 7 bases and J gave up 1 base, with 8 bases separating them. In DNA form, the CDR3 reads TGTGCCAGCACGGCTAGTTCCTACAATGAGCAGTTCTTC. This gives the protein CASTASSYNEQFF.

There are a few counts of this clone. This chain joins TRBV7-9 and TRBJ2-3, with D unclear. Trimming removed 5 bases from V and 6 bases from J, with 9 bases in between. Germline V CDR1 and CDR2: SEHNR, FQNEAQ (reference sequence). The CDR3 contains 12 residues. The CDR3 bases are TGTGCCAGCAGCGAACCGAGGGATACGCAGTATTTT. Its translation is CASSEPRDTQYF.

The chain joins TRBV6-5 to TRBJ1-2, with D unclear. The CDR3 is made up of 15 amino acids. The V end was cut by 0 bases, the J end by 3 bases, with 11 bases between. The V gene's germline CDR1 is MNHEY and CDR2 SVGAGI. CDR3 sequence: CASSYSYQSYYGYTF. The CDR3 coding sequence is TGTGCCAGCAGTTACTCGTATCAGTCATACTATGGCTACACCTTC.

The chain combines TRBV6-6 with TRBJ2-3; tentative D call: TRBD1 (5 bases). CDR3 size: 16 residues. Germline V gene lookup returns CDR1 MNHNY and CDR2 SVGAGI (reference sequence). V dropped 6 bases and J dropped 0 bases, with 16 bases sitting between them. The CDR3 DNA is TGTGCCAGCAGCCAAGGGGTCTTGACTAGCACAGATACGCAGTATTTT. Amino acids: CASSQGVLTSTDTQYF.